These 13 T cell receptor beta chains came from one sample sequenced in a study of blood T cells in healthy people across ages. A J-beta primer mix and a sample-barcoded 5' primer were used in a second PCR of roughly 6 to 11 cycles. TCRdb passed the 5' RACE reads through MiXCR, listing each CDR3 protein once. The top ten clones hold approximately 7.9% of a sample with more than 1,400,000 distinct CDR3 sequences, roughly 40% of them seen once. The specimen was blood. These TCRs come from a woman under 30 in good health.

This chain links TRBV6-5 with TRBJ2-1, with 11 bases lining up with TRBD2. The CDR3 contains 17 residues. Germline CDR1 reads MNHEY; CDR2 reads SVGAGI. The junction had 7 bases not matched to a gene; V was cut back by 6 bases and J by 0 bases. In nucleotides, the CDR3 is TGTGCCAGCAGCTACCTAGCGGGAGGCACCTCCTACAATGAGCAGTTCTTC. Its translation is CASSYLAGGTSYNEQFF.

CDR3 sequence: CASSPPVGDLYEKLFF. Written as DNA, the CDR3 is TGTGCCAGCAGCCCCCCTGTTGGGGATCTCTATGAAAAACTGTTTTTT. V and J are TRBV7-9 and TRBJ1-4; no reliable D call. This CDR3 is built from 16 residues. The germline CDR1 and CDR2 sequences are SEHNR and FQNEAQ (reference sequence). Trimming took 5 bases from V and 6 from J, leaving 19 bases between them.

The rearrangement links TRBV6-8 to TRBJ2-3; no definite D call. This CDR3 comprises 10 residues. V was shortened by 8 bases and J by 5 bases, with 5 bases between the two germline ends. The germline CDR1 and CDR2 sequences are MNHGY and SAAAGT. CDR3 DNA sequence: TGTGCCAGCCCGGGAGATACGCAGTATTTT. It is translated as CASPGDTQYF.

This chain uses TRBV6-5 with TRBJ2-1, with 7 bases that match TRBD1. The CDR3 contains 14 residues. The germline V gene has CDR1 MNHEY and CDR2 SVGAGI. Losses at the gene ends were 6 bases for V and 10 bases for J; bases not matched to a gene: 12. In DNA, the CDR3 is TGTGCCAGCAGGCGACACGACAGGGTTAGCGAGCAGTTCTTC. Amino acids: CASRRHDRVSEQFF.

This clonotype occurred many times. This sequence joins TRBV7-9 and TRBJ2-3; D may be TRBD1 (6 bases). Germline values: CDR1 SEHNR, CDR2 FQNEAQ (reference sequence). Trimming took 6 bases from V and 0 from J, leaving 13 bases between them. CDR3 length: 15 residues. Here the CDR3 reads CASSFPGESTDTQYF. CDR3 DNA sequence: TGTGCCAGCAGTTTCCCAGGGGAAAGCACAGATACGCAGTATTTT.

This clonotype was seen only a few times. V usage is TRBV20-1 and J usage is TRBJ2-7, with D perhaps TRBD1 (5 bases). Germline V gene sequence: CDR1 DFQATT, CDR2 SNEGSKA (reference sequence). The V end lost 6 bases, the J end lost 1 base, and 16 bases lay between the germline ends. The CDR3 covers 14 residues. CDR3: CSAIFAGPSYEQYF. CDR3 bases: TGCAGTGCCATTTTCGCAGGGCCATCCTACGAGCAGTACTTC.

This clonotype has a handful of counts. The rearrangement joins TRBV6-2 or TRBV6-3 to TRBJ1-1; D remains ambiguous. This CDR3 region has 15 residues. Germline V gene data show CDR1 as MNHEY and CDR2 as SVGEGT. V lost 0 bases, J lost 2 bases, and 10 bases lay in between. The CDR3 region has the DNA TGTGCCAGCAGTTACTCTCCGAGGGTCAACACTGAAGCTTTCTTT. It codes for CASSYSPRVNTEAFF.

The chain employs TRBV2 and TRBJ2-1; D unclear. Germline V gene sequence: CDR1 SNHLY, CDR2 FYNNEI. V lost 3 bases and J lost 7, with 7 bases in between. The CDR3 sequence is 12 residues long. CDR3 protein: CASSEDRNEQFF. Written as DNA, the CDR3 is TGTGCCAGCAGTGAGGACCGGAATGAGCAGTTCTTC.

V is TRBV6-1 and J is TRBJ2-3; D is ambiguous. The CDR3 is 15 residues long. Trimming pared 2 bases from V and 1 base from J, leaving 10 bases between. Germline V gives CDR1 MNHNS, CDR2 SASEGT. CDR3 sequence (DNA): TGTGCCAGCAGTGAATTTCGTGTGGGCACAGATACGCAGTATTTT. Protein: CASSEFRVGTDTQYF.

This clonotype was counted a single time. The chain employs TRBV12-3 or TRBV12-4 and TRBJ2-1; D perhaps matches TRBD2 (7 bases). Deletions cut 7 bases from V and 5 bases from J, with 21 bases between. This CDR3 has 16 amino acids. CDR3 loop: CASISLRGLLHNEQFF. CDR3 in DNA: TGTGCCAGCATATCCCTGCGGGGGCTTCTCCACAATGAGCAGTTCTTC.

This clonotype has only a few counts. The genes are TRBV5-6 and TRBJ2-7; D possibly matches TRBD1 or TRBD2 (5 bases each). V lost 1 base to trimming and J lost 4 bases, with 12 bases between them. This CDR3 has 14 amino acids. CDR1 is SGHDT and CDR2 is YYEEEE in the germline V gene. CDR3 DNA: TGTGCCAGCAGCTTGAACGGGGCAAGGTACGAGCAGTACTTC. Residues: CASSLNGARYEQYF.

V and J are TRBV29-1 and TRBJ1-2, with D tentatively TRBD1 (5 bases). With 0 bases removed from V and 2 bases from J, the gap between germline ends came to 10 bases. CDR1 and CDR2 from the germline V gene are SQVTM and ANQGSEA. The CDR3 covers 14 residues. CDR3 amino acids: CSVEERGWNYGYTF. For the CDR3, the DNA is TGCAGCGTTGAAGAAAGGGGCTGGAACTATGGCTACACCTTC.

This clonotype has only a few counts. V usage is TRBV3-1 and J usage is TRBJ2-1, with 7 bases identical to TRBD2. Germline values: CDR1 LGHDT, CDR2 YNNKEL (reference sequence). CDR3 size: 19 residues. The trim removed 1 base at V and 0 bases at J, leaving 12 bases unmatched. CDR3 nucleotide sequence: TGTGCCAGCAGCCAAGCGGGAGACTGGGGAGGGAGCTCCTACAATGAGCAGTTCTTC. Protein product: CASSQAGDWGGSSYNEQFF.